This T cell receptor (beta chain) was obtained from a study of CD8+ T cells in alopecia areata. The sequencing template was cDNA reverse transcribed from extracted RNA. TCRdb's table, derived via immunoSEQ multiplex PCR, lists solely in-frame clones and lacks some. The repertoire shows 90,000 to 130,000 clones, none seen only once; the top ten take about 20%. The CDR3 has 15 amino acids. V was clipped by 0 bases and J by 3 bases, with 12 bases between them. Germline lookup yields CDR1 NSQYPW and CDR2 LRSPGD (reference sequence). On this clone itself: Here the gene names and germline are mouse. The read terminates 4 residues ahead of where the CDR3 ends, so the germline J gene completes it.

This chain uses TRBV1 with TRBJ2-7; possible D gene TRBD1, 5 bases. Sequencing input: lesional skin. This TCR was sampled from a C3H/HeJ mouse with alopecia areata. MHC haplotype: H2-k. The covered CDR3 bases are TGCACCTGCAGTGCAGATCAAGCGGACAACTAT. Translating it yields CTCSADQADNY. The CDR3, in full, reads CTCSADQADNYEQYF.